The following is a TCR beta chain sequence with its context. Its target is unknown. A much larger clone sits a single nucleotide away, making a read error possible. There are 15 residues in the CDR3. The germline V gene encodes CDR1 MNHEY and CDR2 SMNVEV (reference sequence). TCRdb reprocessed the PCR reads via MiXCR and lists one record per CDR3 protein. The table includes about 510,000 distinct CDR3 sequences, over 20% detected once. This sample is drawn from a study of molecular identifiers for immune sequencing clone quantification. Whole-study results and caveats: Clones that exceeded 20 RNA copies held over 97% of effector molecules, yet under 1% in naive cells.

This sequence was found in a human donor in good health. Some libraries in this study had Jurkat cell RNA spiked in. This rearrangement joins TRBV27 to TRBJ2-7, with D perhaps matching TRBD2 (6 bases). Sequencing was performed on naive CD8+ T cells from blood, with Jurkat cell RNA spiked in. Subset meaning: FACS-sorted CD8+CD4-CCR7+CD45RA+ naive T cells. The CDR3 loop reads CASSPGLRITYEQHF. For the CDR3, the DNA is TGTGCCAGCAGCCCGGGACTCAGGATAACCTACGAGCAGCACTTC.